These T cell receptor beta chains were read from a single sample in a study of early T cells in non-severe SARS-CoV-2 infection. Using its own MiXCR run on the 5' RACE reads, TCRdb lists one record per CDR3 protein. The sample lists around 29,000 distinct CDR3 sequences, around 5.7% occurring once. The material sequenced was whole blood. The origin of the receptors is an adult who was a healthcare worker with PCR-confirmed SARS-CoV-2 infection or an uninfected control (not recorded which). Each CDR3 is given with its conserved first and last residue. Clone size is given for some rows only: seen once, a few or many times, or a class if the clone is expanded.

size,J,V,CDR3
many,TRBJ2-1,TRBV4-3,CASSQDLRRGAYNEQFF
many,TRBJ1-4,TRBV29-1,CSVGRGYNEKLFF
-,TRBJ2-3,TRBV19,CASSLRTGELTDTQYF
many,TRBJ2-1,TRBV6-1,CASSEADYNEQFF
-,TRBJ1-6,TRBV11-3,CASSLPAFVKADTSSPLHF
many,TRBJ2-3,TRBV20-1,CSASTETDTQYF
many,TRBJ1-1,TRBV20-1,CSARGTGDENTEAFF
many,TRBJ1-1,TRBV5-6,CASSNWGAPNTEAFF
few,TRBJ1-2,TRBV20-1,CSAEDSANYGYTF
-,TRBJ1-6,TRBV5-1,CASSLGGTGNSPLHF
few,TRBJ2-5,TRBV19,CASSLTGQPTGETQYF
-,TRBJ2-3,TRBV5-4,CASSPNQEDTQYF
many,TRBJ1-2,TRBV29-1,CSVEDRESTNYGYTF
few,TRBJ1-2,TRBV28,CASSVGGANYGYTF
many,TRBJ2-7,TRBV10-1,CASSHFRTGDRNEQYF
many,TRBJ1-1,TRBV7-8,CASSLAIQGKAFF
few,TRBJ1-1,TRBV27,CASRQTGGTEAFF
many,TRBJ1-1,TRBV6-6,CASSYRQGEAFF
-,TRBJ2-7,TRBV28,CATQGGAYEQYF
many,TRBJ1-2,TRBV7-6,CASSSGLSYGYTF
many,TRBJ1-1,TRBV29-1,CSAIENTEAFF
many,TRBJ1-1,TRBV7-9,CASSVGQAEAFF
many,TRBJ2-3,TRBV19,CASSFPTGGTDTQYF
many,TRBJ2-6,TRBV5-1,CASSPLNGANVLTF
-,TRBJ1-1,TRBV29-1,CSVEDRREAFF
many,TRBJ2-7,TRBV28,CASSFDLEQYF
-,TRBJ2-2,TRBV30,CAWSAQHGKTGELFF
many,TRBJ1-1,TRBV11-3,CASSLMRAFF
few,TRBJ2-7,TRBV20-1,CSARKGAYSDEQYF
-,TRBJ1-2,TRBV7-2,CASSLMSGGLGYGYTF